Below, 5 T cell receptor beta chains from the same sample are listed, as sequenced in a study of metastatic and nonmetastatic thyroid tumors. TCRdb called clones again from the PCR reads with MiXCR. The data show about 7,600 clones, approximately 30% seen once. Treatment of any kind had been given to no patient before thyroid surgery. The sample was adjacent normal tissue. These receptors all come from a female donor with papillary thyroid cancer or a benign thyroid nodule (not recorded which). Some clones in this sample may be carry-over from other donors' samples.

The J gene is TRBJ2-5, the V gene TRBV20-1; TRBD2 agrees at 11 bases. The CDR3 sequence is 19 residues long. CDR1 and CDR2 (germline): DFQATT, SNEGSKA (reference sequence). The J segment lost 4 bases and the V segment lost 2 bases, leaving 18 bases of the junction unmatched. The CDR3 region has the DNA TGCAGTGCTAGATCCTCGCCCGGGACTAGCGGAGGCCGGCGAGAGACCCAGTACTTC. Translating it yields CSARSSPGTSGGRRETQYF.

The DNA of the CDR3 is TGTGCCAGTAGTGTTACAGGGGTCGGGGCCAACGTCCTGACTTTC. This codes for CASSVTGVGANVLTF. The genes are TRBV19 and TRBJ2-6; 7 nucleotides agree with TRBD1. This CDR3 spans 15 amino acids. Losses at the gene ends were 5 bases for V and 4 bases for J; bases not matched to a gene: 5. CDR1 and CDR2 from the germline V gene are LNHDA and SQIVND (reference sequence).

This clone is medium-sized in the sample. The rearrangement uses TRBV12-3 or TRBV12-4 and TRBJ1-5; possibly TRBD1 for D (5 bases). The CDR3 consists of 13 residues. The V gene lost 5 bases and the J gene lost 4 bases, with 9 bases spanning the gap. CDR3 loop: CASSLKGNQPQHF. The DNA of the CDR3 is TGTGCCAGCAGTCTGAAGGGGAATCAGCCCCAGCATTTT.

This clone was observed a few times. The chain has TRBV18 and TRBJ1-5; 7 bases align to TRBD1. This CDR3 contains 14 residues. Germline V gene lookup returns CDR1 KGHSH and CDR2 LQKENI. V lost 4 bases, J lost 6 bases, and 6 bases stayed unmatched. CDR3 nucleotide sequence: TGTGCCAGCTCACTCAACAGGGGAACTCAGCCCCAGCATTTT. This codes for CASSLNRGTQPQHF. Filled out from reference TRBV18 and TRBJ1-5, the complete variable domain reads NAGVMQNPRHLVRRRGQEARLRCSPMKGHSHVYWYRQLPEEGLKFMVYLQKENIIDESGMPKERFSAEFPKEGPSILRIQQVVRGDSAAYFCASSLNRGTQPQHFGDGTRLSIL.

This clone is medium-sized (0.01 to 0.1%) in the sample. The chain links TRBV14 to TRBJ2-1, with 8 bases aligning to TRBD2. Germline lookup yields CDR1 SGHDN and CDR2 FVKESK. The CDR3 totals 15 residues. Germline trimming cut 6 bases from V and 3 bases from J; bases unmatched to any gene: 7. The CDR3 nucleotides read TGTGCCAGCAGGCCCGTCGGGGGGGGCTACAATGAGCAGTTCTTC. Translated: CASRPVGGGYNEQFF.